Listed below are T cell receptor beta chains from one sample, sequenced in a study of blood T cells in healthy people across ages. TCRdb re-called the 5' RACE reads through MiXCR, storing one row per CDR3 protein. The table includes some 900,000 distinct CDR3 sequences, about 28% detected once. The sequencing input was blood. These receptors all stem from a woman of 80 years or more in good health. Each CDR3 is given with its conserved first and last residue. The order of the fields is clone size, D gene, J gene, V gene, CDR3 protein, CDR3 DNA. D genes are given only for firm matches. Rows give clone size only sometimes, using once, few, many, or a class for an expanded clone.

many,-,TRBJ2-3,TRBV12-3/TRBV12-4,CASTLTRTDTQYF,TGTGCCAGCACCCTGACCAGGACAGATACGCAGTATTTT
many,TRBD1,TRBJ2-7,TRBV29-1,CSVVPGTGHSYEQYF,TGCAGCGTTGTTCCCGGGACAGGGCATTCCTACGAGCAGTACTTC
-,-,TRBJ1-4,TRBV3-1,CASSWGEGEKLFF,TGTGCCAGCAGCTGGGGAGAAGGTGAAAAACTGTTTTTT
-,-,TRBJ2-5,TRBV5-8,CASSVGTPPVGNEQYF,TGTGCCAGCAGCGTAGGGACGCCGCCTGTGGGGAATGAGCAGTACTTC
many,-,TRBJ1-2,TRBV10-2,CASREQARQGGYTF,TGCGCCAGCAGAGAACAGGCAAGGCAGGGCGGCTACACCTTC
few,TRBD2,TRBJ2-7,TRBV2,CASSQEAGNPYEQYF,TGCGCCAGCAGCCAAGAAGCGGGGAACCCCTACGAGCAGTACTTC
many,TRBD2,TRBJ2-1,TRBV7-9,CASVASGAYNEQFF,TGTGCCAGCGTCGCTAGCGGGGCCTACAATGAGCAGTTCTTC
few,-,TRBJ1-5,TRBV10-3,CAISERQGENQPQHF,TGTGCCATCAGTGAGAGGCAGGGAGAAAATCAGCCCCAGCATTTT
few,-,TRBJ1-4,TRBV4-3,CASSPQFGTSEKLFF,TGCGCCAGCAGCCCCCAATTTGGCACGAGTGAAAAACTGTTTTTT
-,-,TRBJ1-5,TRBV10-3,CAISGASSNQPQHF,TGTGCCATCAGTGGCGCCTCGAGCAATCAGCCCCAGCATTTT
many,TRBD1,TRBJ2-1,TRBV20-1,CSARARTGSRDEQFF,TGCAGTGCTAGAGCCAGGACAGGGTCCCGGGATGAGCAGTTCTTC
-,-,TRBJ2-7,TRBV7-8,CASSLLVGYEQYF,TGTGCCAGCAGCTTACTAGTAGGCTACGAGCAGTACTTC
-,-,TRBJ2-3,TRBV2,CASSGDSDTQYF,TGTGCCAGCAGCGGGGATTCAGATACGCAGTATTTT
-,-,TRBJ2-1,TRBV7-8,CASSLERAPYNEQFF,TGTGCCAGCAGCTTAGAAAGGGCTCCGTACAATGAGCAGTTCTTC
once,TRBD2,TRBJ2-2,TRBV9,CASSPRLAGGLAFTGELFF,TGTGCCAGCAGCCCCCGACTAGCGGGGGGGCTCGCTTTCACCGGGGAGCTGTTTTTT
many,-,TRBJ2-3,TRBV28,CASSSTVPSTDTQYF,TGTGCCAGCAGCTCCACAGTCCCTAGCACAGATACGCAGTATTTT
-,TRBD2,TRBJ2-7,TRBV19,CASRASGNSYEQYF,TGTGCCAGTAGAGCCAGCGGGAACTCCTACGAGCAGTACTTC
many,TRBD2,TRBJ2-1,TRBV6-1,CASNDSGGPGDEQFF,TGTGCCAGCAATGATAGCGGGGGGCCTGGGGATGAGCAGTTCTTC
many,TRBD2,TRBJ2-3,TRBV10-3,CAISESLAGSQDTQYF,TGTGCCATCAGTGAGTCACTAGCGGGTAGTCAAGATACGCAGTATTTT
many,-,TRBJ2-1,TRBV11-2,CASSLAQGYEQFF,TGTGCCAGCAGTTTAGCGCAAGGTTATGAGCAGTTCTTC
few,TRBD1,TRBJ1-1,TRBV6-2/TRBV6-3,CASSPGQATGESEAFF,TGTGCCAGCAGTCCGGGACAGGCTACCGGGGAGAGTGAAGCTTTCTTT
-,-,TRBJ1-1,TRBV5-1,CASSFRTGAVNTEAFF,TGCGCCAGCAGCTTCCGTACCGGGGCAGTCAACACTGAAGCTTTCTTT